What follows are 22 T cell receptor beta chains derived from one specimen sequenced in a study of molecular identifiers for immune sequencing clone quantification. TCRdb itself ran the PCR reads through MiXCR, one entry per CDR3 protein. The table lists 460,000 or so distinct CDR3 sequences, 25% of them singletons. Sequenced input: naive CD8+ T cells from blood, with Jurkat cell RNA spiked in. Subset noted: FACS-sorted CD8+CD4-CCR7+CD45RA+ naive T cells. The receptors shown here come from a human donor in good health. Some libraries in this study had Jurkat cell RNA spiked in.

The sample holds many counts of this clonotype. CDR3 sequence reads: CASSLEGLAVTDTQYF. CDR3 in DNA: TGTGCCAGCAGCTTGGAGGGGCTAGCGGTCACAGATACGCAGTATTTT. J is TRBJ2-3 and V is TRBV5-8; TRBD2 aligns across 7 bases. Germline CDR1 and CDR2: SGHTS and YDEGEE. The CDR3 consists of 16 residues. The V segment lost 0 bases and the J segment 2 bases; nucleotides outside the gene matches: 6.

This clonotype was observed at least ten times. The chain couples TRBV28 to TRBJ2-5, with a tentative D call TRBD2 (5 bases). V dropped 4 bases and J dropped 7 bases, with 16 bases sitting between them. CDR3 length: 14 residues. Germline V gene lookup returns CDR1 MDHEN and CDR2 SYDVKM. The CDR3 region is CASSSGLGSGTQYF. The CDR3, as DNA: TGTGCCAGCAGTTCCGGACTCGGATCGGGGACCCAGTACTTC.

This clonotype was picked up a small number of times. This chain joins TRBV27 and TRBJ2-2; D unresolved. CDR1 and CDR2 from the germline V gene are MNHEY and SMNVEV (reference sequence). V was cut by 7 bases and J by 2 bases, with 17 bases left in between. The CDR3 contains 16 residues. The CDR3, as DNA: TGTGCCAGCACTTTCCTGACGGGCCTTAACACCGGGGAGCTGTTTTTT. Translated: CASTFLTGLNTGELFF.

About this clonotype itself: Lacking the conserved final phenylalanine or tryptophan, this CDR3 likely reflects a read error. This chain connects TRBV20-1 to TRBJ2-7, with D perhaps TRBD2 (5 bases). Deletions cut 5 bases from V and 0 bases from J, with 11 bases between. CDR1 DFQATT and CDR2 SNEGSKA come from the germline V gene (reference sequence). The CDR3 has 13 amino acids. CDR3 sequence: CSAGGPGSYEQYY. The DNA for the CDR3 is TGCAGTGCTGGCGGGCCTGGCTCCTACGAGCAGTACTAC.

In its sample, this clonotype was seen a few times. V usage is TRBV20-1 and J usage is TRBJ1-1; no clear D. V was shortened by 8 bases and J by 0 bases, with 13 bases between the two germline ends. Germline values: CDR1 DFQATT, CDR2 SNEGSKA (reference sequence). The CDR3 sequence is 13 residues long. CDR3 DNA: TGCAGTTTTGAAAATGGGCTGAACACTGAAGCTTTCTTT. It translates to CSFENGLNTEAFF.

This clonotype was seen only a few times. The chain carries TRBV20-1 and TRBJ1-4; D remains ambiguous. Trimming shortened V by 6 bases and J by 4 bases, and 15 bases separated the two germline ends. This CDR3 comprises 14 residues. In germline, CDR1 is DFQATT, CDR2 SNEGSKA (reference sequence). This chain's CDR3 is CSAPFYSDNEKLFF. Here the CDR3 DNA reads TGCAGTGCCCCTTTCTACAGCGATAATGAAAAACTGTTTTTT.

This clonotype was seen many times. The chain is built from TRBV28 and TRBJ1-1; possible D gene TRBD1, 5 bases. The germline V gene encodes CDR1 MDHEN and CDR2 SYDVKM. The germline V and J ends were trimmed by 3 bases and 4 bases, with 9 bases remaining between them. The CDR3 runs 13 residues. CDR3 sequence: CASSLVRGTEAFF. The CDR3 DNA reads TGTGCCAGCAGTTTGGTGAGGGGCACTGAAGCTTTCTTT.

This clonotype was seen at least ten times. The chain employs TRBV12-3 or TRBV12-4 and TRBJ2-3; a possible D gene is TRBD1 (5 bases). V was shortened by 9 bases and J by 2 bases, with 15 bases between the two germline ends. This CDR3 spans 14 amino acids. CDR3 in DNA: TGTGCCAGTCAAGACAGCTTATACACAGATACGCAGTATTTT. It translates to CASQDSLYTDTQYF.

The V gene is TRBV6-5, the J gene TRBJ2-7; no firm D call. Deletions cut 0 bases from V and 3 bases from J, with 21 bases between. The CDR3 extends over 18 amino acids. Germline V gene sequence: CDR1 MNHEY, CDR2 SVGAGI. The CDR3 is CASSYSIAQAVTFYEQYF. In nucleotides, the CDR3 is TGTGCCAGCAGTTACTCGATCGCTCAGGCTGTCACATTCTACGAGCAGTACTTC.

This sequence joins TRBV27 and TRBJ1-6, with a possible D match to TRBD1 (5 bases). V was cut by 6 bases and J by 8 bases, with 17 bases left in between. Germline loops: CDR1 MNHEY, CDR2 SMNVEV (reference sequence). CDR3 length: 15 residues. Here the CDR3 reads CASRTFRQGHSPLHF. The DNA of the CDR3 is TGTGCCAGCAGGACCTTTCGGCAGGGACATTCACCCCTCCACTTT.

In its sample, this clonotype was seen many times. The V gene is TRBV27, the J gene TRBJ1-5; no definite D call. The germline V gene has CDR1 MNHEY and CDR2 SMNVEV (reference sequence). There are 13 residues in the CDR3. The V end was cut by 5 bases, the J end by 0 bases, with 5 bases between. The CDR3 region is CASSTYSNQPQHF. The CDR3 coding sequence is TGTGCCAGCAGTACATATAGCAATCAGCCCCAGCATTTT.

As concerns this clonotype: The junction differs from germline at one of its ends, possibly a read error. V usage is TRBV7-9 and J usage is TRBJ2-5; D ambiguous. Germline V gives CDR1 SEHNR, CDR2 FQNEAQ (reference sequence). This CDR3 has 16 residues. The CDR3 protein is CASSLEGATYQEPQYF. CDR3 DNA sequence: TGTGCCAGCAGCTTAGAGGGCGCGACGTACCAAGAGCCCCAGTACTTC.

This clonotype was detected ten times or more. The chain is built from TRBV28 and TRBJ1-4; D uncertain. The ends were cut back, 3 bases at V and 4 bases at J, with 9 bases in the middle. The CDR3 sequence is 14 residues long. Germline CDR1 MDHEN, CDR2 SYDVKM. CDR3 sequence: CASSFFGVNEKLFF. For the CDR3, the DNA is TGTGCCAGCAGTTTCTTTGGGGTTAATGAAAAACTGTTTTTT.

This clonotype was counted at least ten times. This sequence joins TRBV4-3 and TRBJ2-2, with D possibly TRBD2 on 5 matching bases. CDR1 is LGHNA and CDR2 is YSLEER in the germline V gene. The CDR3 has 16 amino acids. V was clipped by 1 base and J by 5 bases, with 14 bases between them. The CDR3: CASSQGAGSWTGELFF. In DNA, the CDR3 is TGCGCCAGCAGCCAAGGGGCGGGTTCTTGGACCGGGGAGCTGTTTTTT.

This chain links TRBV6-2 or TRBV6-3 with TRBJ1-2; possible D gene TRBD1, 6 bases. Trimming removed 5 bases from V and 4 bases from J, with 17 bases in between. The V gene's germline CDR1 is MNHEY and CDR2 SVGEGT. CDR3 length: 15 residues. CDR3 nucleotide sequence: TGTGCCAGCAGTCCGTATACTGGGGGCGGCTATGGCTACACCTTC. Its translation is CASSPYTGGGYGYTF.

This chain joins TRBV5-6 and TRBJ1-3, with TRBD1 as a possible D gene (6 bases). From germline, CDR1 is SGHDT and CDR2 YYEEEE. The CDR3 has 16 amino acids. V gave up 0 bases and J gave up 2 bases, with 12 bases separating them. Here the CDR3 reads CASSLVGGRAGNTIYF. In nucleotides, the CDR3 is TGTGCCAGCAGCTTGGTTGGGGGGCGCGCTGGAAACACCATATATTTT.

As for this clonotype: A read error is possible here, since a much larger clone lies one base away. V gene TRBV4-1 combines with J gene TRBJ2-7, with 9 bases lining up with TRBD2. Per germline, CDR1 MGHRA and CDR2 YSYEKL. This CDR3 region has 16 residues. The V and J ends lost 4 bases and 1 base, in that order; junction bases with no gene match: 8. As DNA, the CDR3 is TGCGCCAGCAGCCCAGTTCTTAGCGGGGGTTCCTACGAGCAGTACTTC. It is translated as CASSPVLSGGSYEQYF.

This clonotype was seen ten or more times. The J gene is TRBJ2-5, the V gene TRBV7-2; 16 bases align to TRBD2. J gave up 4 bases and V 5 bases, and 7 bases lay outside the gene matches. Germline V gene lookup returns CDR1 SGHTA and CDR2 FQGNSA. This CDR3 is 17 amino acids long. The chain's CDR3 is CASSPGLAGGWLETQYF. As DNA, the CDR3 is TGTGCCAGCAGCCCGGGACTAGCGGGAGGGTGGCTAGAGACCCAGTACTTC.

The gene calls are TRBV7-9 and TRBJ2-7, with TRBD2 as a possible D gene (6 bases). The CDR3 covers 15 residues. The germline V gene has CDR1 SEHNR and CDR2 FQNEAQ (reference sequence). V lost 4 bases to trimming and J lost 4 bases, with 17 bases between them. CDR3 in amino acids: CASSSSSGEPYEQYF. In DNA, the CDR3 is TGTGCCAGCAGCTCATCGTCGGGGGAGCCTTACGAGCAGTACTTC.

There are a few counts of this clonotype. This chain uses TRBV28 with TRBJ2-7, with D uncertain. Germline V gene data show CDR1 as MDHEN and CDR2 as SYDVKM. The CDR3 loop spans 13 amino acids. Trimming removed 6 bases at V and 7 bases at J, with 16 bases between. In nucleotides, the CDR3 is TGTGCCAGCAGACCCGGACCATCTTGGGAGCAGTACTTC. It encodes CASRPGPSWEQYF.

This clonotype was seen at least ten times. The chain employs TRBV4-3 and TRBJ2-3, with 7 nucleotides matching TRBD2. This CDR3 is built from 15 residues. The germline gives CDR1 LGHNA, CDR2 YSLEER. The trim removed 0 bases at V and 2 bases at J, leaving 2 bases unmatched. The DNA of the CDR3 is TGCGCCAGCAGCCAAGATACTAGCGACACAGATACGCAGTATTTT. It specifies CASSQDTSDTDTQYF.

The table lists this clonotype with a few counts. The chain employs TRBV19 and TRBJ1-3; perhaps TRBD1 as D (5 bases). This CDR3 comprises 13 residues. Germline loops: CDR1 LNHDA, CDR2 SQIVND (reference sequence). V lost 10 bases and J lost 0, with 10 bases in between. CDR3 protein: CATTDSSGNTIYF. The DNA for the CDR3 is TGTGCCACCACCGACAGCTCTGGAAACACCATATATTTT. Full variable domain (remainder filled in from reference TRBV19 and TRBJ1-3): DGGITQSPKYLFRKEGQNVTLSCEQNLNHDAMYWYRQDPGQGLRLIYYSQIVNDFQKGDIAEGYSVSREKKESFPLTVTSAQKNPTAFYLCATTDSSGNTIYFGEGSWLTVV.